The T cell receptor beta chain under discussion was sequenced for a study of blood T cell repertoires in COVID-19. The CDR3 runs to 13 residues. Trimming cost V 4 bases and J 0 bases, with 6 bases left between them. Looked up from germline, CDR1 is MNHEY and CDR2 is SVGEGT. Clones were read by immunoSEQ multiplex PCR, and TCRdb kept only the in-frame ones, dropping some. The sample carries tens of thousands of clones, around 75% recorded once. Source material: peripheral blood. The TCR originated in a woman older than 75 with active or convalescent COVID-19. The rearrangement joins TRBV6-2 or TRBV6-3 to TRBJ1-1, with a tentative D call TRBD1 (6 bases). This CDR3 is CASSWTVNTEAFF. The DNA for the CDR3 is TGTGCCAGCAGTTGGACAGTGAACACTGAAGCTTTCTTT.